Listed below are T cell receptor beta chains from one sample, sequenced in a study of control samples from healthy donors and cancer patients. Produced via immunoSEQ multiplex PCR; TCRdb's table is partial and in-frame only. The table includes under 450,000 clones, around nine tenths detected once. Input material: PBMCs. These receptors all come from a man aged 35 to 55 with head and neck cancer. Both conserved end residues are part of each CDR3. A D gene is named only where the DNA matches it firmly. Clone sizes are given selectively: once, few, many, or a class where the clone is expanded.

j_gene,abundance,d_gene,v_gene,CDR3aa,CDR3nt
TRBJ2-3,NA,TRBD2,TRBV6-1,CASSEGGGVPDTQYF,TGTGCCAGCAGTGAAGGGGGAGGGGTCCCAGATACGCAGTATTTT
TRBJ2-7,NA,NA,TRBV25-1,CASSWGEAYEQYF,TGTGCCAGCAGTTGGGGCGAAGCCTACGAGCAGTACTTC
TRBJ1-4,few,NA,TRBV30,CAWSVRSGGNEKLFF,TGTGCCTGGAGTGTACGATCGGGGGGCAATGAAAAACTGTTTTTT
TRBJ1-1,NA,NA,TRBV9,CASSGTPTAPNTEAFF,TGTGCCAGCAGCGGAACTCCGACGGCCCCGAACACTGAAGCTTTCTTT
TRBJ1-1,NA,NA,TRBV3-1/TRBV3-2,CASSQFAGGGTEAFF,TGTGCCAGCAGCCAATTTGCAGGCGGGGGCACTGAAGCTTTCTTT
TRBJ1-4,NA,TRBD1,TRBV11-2,CASSFGTVNEKLFF,TGTGCCAGCAGCTTCGGGACAGTCAATGAAAAACTGTTTTTT
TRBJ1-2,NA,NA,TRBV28,CASSLTQDFNYGYTF,TGTGCCAGCAGCCTTACCCAAGATTTTAACTATGGCTACACCTTC
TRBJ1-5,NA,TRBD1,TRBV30,CAWSGDSFNQPQHF,TGTGCCTGGAGCGGGGACAGCTTTAATCAGCCCCAGCATTTT
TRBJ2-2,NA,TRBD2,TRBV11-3,CASSLGTSVNTGELFF,TGTGCCAGCAGCTTAGGGACTAGCGTGAACACCGGGGAGCTGTTTTTT
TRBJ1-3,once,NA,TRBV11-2,CASSLEGRNSGNTIYF,TGTGCCAGCAGCTTAGAGGGACGGAACTCTGGAAACACCATATATTTT
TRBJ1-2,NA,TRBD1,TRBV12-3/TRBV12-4,CASRDRVGYTF,TGTGCCAGCAGGGACAGGGTCGGCTACACCTTC
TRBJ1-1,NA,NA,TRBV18,CASSPEGPYTEAFF,TGTGCCAGCTCACCAGAGGGACCCTACACTGAAGCTTTCTTT
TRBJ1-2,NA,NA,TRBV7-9,CASSFDRRQSPYGYTF,TGTGCCAGCAGCTTTGACCGCCGGCAGTCCCCTTATGGCTACACCTTC
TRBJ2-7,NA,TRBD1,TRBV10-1,CASTVRQGVPYEQYF,TGCGCCAGCACGGTGAGACAGGGGGTCCCCTACGAGCAGTACTTC
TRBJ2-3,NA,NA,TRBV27,CASKGDTQYF,TGTGCCAGCAAGGGCGATACGCAGTATTTT
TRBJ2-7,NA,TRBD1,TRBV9,CASSGSRTGNSYEQYF,TGTGCCAGCAGCGGTTCCCGGACAGGGAACTCCTACGAGCAGTACTTC
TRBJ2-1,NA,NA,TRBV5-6,CASSLDSGREQFF,TGTGCCAGCAGCTTGGATTCGGGGCGTGAGCAGTTCTTC
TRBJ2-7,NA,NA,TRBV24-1,CATSDLTPYPEQYF,TGTGCCACCAGTGATTTAACCCCGTACCCCGAGCAGTACTTC
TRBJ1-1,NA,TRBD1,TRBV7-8,CASSLRGRRTEAFF,TGTGCCAGCAGCTTAAGGGGGCGACGGACTGAAGCTTTCTTT
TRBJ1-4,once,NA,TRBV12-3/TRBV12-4,CASSSGRLGELFF,TGTGCCAGCAGTTCGGGGCGGCTTGGGGAACTGTTTTTT
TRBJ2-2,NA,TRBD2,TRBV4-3,CASSPLAGGTNTGELFF,TGCGCCAGCAGCCCATTAGCGGGGGGGACGAACACCGGGGAGCTGTTTTTT
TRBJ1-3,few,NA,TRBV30,CAESRFSGNTIYF,TGTGCAGAGAGCAGGTTTTCTGGAAACACCATATATTTT
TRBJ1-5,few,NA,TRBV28,CASSFNKGWGQPQHF,TGTGCCAGCAGTTTCAACAAGGGTTGGGGTCAGCCCCAGCATTTT
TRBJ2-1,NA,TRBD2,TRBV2,CASSVASGYNEQFF,TGTGCCAGCAGTGTCGCTAGCGGTTACAATGAGCAGTTCTTC
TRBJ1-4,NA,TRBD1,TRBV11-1,CASSHGQEFNEKLFF,TGTGCCAGCAGCCATGGACAGGAATTTAATGAAAAACTGTTTTTT
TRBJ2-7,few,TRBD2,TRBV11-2,CASSLDGSGGTYEQYF,TGTGCCAGCAGCTTAGATGGGAGCGGGGGAACCTACGAGCAGTACTTC
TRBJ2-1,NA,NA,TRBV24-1,CATSDFADSSYNEQFF,TGTGCCACCAGTGATTTTGCGGATAGCTCCTACAATGAGCAGTTCTTC
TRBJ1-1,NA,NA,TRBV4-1,CASSQVGGATEAFF,TGCGCCAGCAGCCAAGTGGGGGGGGCTACTGAAGCTTTCTTT
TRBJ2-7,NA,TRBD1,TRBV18,CASSPPRGQTLYEQYF,TGTGCCAGCTCACCACCGAGGGGACAGACACTCTACGAGCAGTACTTC
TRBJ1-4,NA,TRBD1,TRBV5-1,CASSLGQLGFNEKLFF,TGCGCCAGCAGCCTGGGACAGTTAGGATTTAATGAAAAACTGTTTTTT
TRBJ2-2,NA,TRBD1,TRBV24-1,CATSVDDGETGRDPTNTGELFF,TGTGCCACCAGTGTTGACGATGGGGAGACAGGGAGAGACCCGACGAACACCGGGGAGCTGTTTTTT
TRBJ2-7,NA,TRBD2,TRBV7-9,CASSLGGGRTGEQYF,TGTGCCAGCAGCTTAGGTGGCGGGAGAACCGGCGAGCAGTACTTC
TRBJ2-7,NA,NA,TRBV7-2,CASSLATNYEQYF,TGTGCCAGCAGCTTAGCGACGAACTACGAGCAGTACTTC
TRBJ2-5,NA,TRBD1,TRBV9,CASSPRGKRDSYGQETQYF,TGTGCCAGCAGCCCCCGAGGAAAGAGGGACAGTTATGGCCAAGAGACCCAGTACTTC
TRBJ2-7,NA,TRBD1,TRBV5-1,CASSRDRGVPYEQYF,TGCGCCAGCAGCCGGGACAGGGGCGTCCCCTACGAGCAGTACTTC
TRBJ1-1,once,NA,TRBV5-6,CASSFDRQYEAFF,TGTGCCAGCAGCTTTGACCGACAGTATGAAGCTTTCTTT
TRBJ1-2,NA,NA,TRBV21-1,CASSKRPYGYTF,TGTGCCAGCAGCAAAAGGCCTTACGGCTACACCTTC
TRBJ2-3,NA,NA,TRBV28,CASSWSWGAGTDTQYF,TGTGCCAGCAGTTGGAGTTGGGGGGCGGGCACAGATACGCAGTATTTT
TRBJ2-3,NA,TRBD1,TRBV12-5,CASGLLFEMRGPDTQYF,TGTGCTAGTGGTTTACTTTTCGAAATGAGGGGGCCAGATACGCAGTATTTT
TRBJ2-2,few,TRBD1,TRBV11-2,CASRNRDSLTGELFF,TGTGCCAGCAGAAACCGGGACAGCCTCACCGGGGAGCTGTTTTTT
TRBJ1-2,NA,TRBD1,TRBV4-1,CASSLMNRDSKVRHGYTF,TGCGCCAGCAGCCTAATGAACCGGGACAGCAAAGTTCGACATGGCTACACCTTC
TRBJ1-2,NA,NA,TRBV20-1,CSASLANYGYTF,TGCAGTGCTAGTTTGGCAAACTATGGCTACACCTTC
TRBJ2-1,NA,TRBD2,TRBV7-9,CASSPGLAGDNEQFF,TGTGCCAGCAGCCCGGGACTAGCGGGGGACAATGAGCAGTTCTTC
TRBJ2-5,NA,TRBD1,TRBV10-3,CAISGDRSPPETQYF,TGTGCCATCAGTGGGGACAGATCCCCCCCAGAGACCCAGTACTTC
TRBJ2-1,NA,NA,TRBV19,CASSTNYGRGGYNEQFF,TGTGCCAGTAGTACTAACTACGGGAGAGGTGGCTACAATGAGCAGTTCTTC
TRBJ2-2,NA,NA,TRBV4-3,CASSPRSAPHTGELFF,TGCGCCAGCAGCCCCCGCTCGGCACCACACACCGGGGAGCTGTTTTTT
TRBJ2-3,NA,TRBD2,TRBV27,CASEPGTSGGTDTQYF,TGTGCCAGTGAGCCCGGGACTAGCGGGGGCACAGATACGCAGTATTTT